This T cell receptor (beta chain) came from a study of T cells in Graves' hyperthyroidism and ophthalmopathy. The CDR3 extends over 13 amino acids. Germline V gene lookup returns CDR1 KGHSH and CDR2 LQKENI. V lost 0 bases to trimming and J lost 7 bases, with 9 bases between them. Using RNA transcripts as the source, TCR beta CDR3 regions were amplified. The HTBI set primed first-round TCR CDR3 RT-PCR. TCRdb reanalysed the multiplex PCR reads using MiXCR and keeps one entry per CDR3 protein. The data hold some 320,000 distinct CDR3 sequences, with roughly 15% observed a single time. The sample consisted of blood. The source of this sequence is a woman aged 40 to 50 with Graves' ophthalmopathy. The chain is built from TRBV18 and TRBJ1-1; D is unclear. CDR3 DNA: TGTGCCAGCTCACCACCATCCCGCCTTGAAGCTTTCTTT. Protein: CASSPPSRLEAFF. Complete variable domain (other parts from reference TRBV18 and TRBJ1-1): NAGVMQNPRHLVRRRGQEARLRCSPMKGHSHVYWYRQLPEEGLKFMVYLQKENIIDESGMPKERFSAEFPKEGPSILRIQQVVRGDSAAYFCASSPPSRLEAFFGQGTRLTVV.